What follows are 23 T cell receptor beta chains derived from one specimen sequenced in a study of blood T cells in healthy people across ages. A sample-barcoded 5' primer and a J-beta primer mix were used in a second PCR of about 7 to 12 cycles. In TCRdb, the 5' RACE reads were re-called with MiXCR into one record per CDR3 protein. The table lists more than 1,400,000 distinct CDR3 sequences, around 42% of them singletons. The sample consisted of blood. These receptors came from a woman aged 18-30 years in good health.

This rearrangement joins TRBV13 to TRBJ2-1, with D maybe TRBD1 (5 bases). V was cut by 4 bases and J by 4 bases, with 14 bases left in between. CDR1 PRHDT and CDR2 FYEKMQ come from the germline V gene (reference sequence). This CDR3 contains 15 residues. The CDR3 loop is CASSSQGQGYNEQFF. In nucleotides, the CDR3 is TGTGCCAGCAGCTCCCAAGGGCAGGGATACAATGAGCAGTTCTTC.

This clonotype has only a few counts. This sequence joins TRBV7-3 and TRBJ1-5; D remains unclear. CDR1 and CDR2 (germline): SGHTA, FQGTGA. The length of the CDR3 is 17 residues. V was pared by 2 bases and J by 0 bases, with 14 bases between. CDR3 bases: TGTGCCAGCAGCTTACGATGCCCAAAGCCTAGCAATCAGCCCCAGCATTTT. Translation gives CASSLRCPKPSNQPQHF.

This clonotype was seen a single time. An end of the junction does not agree with germline; a read error may underlie this. The genes are TRBV6-2 or TRBV6-3 and TRBJ2-7; the D gene could be TRBD1 or TRBD2 (6 bases each). Germline V CDR1 and CDR2: MNHEY, SVGEGT. The CDR3 has 13 amino acids. The CDR3 nucleotides read TGTGCCGGCAGTTACGAGGGGGGAAACGAGCAGTACTTC. As protein: CAGSYEGGNEQYF.

V gene TRBV7-6 combines with J gene TRBJ2-3; unclear D gene. V was clipped by 2 bases and J by 1 base, with 19 bases between them. CDR1 is SGHVS and CDR2 is FNYEAQ in the germline V gene. The CDR3 extends over 18 amino acids. Here the CDR3 reads CASSLSPRAEGRTDTQYF. In nucleotides, the CDR3 is TGTGCCAGCAGCTTAAGCCCTAGGGCGGAAGGGCGCACAGATACGCAGTATTTT.

This clonotype was picked up a small number of times. The chain joins TRBV20-1 to TRBJ2-3, with D possibly TRBD1 on 5 matching bases. Per the germline V gene, CDR1 is DFQATT and CDR2 is SNEGSKA (reference sequence). Trimming shortened V by 3 bases and J by 2 bases, and 9 bases separated the two germline ends. The CDR3 consists of 13 residues. The CDR3: CSASRQYTDTQYF. The DNA for the CDR3 is TGCAGTGCTAGTCGACAGTACACAGATACGCAGTATTTT.

The chain couples TRBV20-1 to TRBJ2-5; D might be TRBD1 or TRBD2, each matching 7 bases. Germline CDR1 reads DFQATT; CDR2 reads SNEGSKA (reference sequence). The CDR3 contains 13 residues. V was pared by 5 bases and J by 2 bases, with 12 bases between. The DNA of the CDR3 is TGCAGTGCTCCAGGGGGGGATCAAGAGACCCAGTACTTC. Protein product: CSAPGGDQETQYF.

V usage is TRBV4-1 and J usage is TRBJ2-3, with TRBD2 identical over 9 bases. CDR1 is MGHRA, CDR2 YSYEKL, per germline. There are 19 residues in the CDR3. V shed 0 bases and J 2 bases; nucleotides not matched to a gene: 12. The CDR3 sequence: CASSQETSGRGRPTDTQYF. The DNA of the CDR3 is TGCGCCAGCAGCCAAGAAACTAGCGGGCGGGGTAGGCCCACAGATACGCAGTATTTT.

V and J are TRBV27 and TRBJ1-2, with D possibly TRBD1 on 6 matching bases. Deletions cut 5 bases from V and 8 bases from J, with 15 bases between. CDR1 is MNHEY and CDR2 is SMNVEV in the germline V gene (reference sequence). The CDR3 contains 13 residues. The CDR3 nucleotides read TGTGCCAGCAGTGGGGGGCGCCCGTCCGGCTACACCTTC. It specifies CASSGGRPSGYTF.

This clonotype came up a few times. The chain has TRBV20-1 and TRBJ2-3, with a weak D call TRBD2 (6 bases). V was clipped by 0 bases and J by 0 bases, with 19 bases between them. The CDR3 covers 18 residues. Germline V gives CDR1 DFQATT, CDR2 SNEGSKA (reference sequence). The CDR3 sequence is CSARDLTSGRTSTDTQYF. The CDR3 region has the DNA TGCAGTGCTAGAGATTTGACTAGTGGGAGAACTAGCACAGATACGCAGTATTTT.

The chain couples TRBV20-1 to TRBJ2-3, with 8 bases lining up with TRBD2. The CDR3 runs to 14 residues. Germline assignment: CDR1 DFQATT and CDR2 SNEGSKA (reference sequence). The ends lost 1 base at V and 5 bases at J; junction bases unmatched: 5. CDR3 bases: TGCAGTGCTAGAGGGGTAGCGGGGTTAGATACGCAGTATTTT. This encodes CSARGVAGLDTQYF.

V and J are TRBV10-3 and TRBJ1-4, with 7 bases that match TRBD1. Germline V lookup: CDR1 ENHRY, CDR2 SYGVKD. There are 17 residues in the CDR3. V was clipped by 2 bases and J by 0 bases; unmatched bases: 6. DNA for the CDR3: TGTGCCATCAGTGAGGCGAGACAGGGACCAACTAATGAAAAACTGTTTTTT. As protein: CAISEARQGPTNEKLFF.

This chain connects TRBV12-3 or TRBV12-4 to TRBJ1-1; 9 positions match TRBD1. V shed 7 bases and J 9 bases; nucleotides not matched to a gene: 9. This CDR3 region has 13 residues. For the CDR3, the DNA is TGTGCCAGCACCACCGAGACAGGGGGGAAAGCTTTCTTT. This encodes CASTTETGGKAFF.

This clonotype showed up just a few times. The gene calls are TRBV5-1 and TRBJ2-3; D perhaps matches TRBD1 (5 bases). The CDR3 is 16 residues long. Germline CDR1 reads SGHRS; CDR2 reads YFSETQ. V was cut by 0 bases and J by 2 bases, with 13 bases left in between. The CDR3 spells CASSLVGVRSTDTQYF. For the CDR3, the DNA is TGCGCCAGCAGCTTGGTAGGGGTGCGGTCCACAGATACGCAGTATTTT.

This clonotype was seen more than once but under ten times. The genes are TRBV7-9 and TRBJ2-2; D is unclear. Trimming stripped 5 bases from V and 9 bases from J, with 10 bases between. Germline loops: CDR1 SEHNR, CDR2 FQNEAQ (reference sequence). This CDR3 has 12 residues. The CDR3 region has the DNA TGTGCCAGCAGCACCAGGACCCGGGAGCTGTTTTTT. Encoded protein: CASSTRTRELFF.

This clonotype was seen only a few times. CDR3 nucleotides: TGCAGCGTCCTCCACGTCCCTCCTTATGGCTACACCTTC. It translates to CSVLHVPPYGYTF. The gene calls are TRBV29-1 and TRBJ1-2; D gene ambiguous. Germline loops: CDR1 SQVTM, CDR2 ANQGSEA. The CDR3 extends over 13 amino acids. V was pared by 6 bases and J by 5 bases, with 16 bases between.

The chain couples TRBV6-5 to TRBJ2-1, with D maybe TRBD2 (5 bases). V was clipped by 0 bases and J by 9 bases, with 21 bases between them. The germline CDR1 and CDR2 sequences are MNHEY and SVGAGI. The CDR3 is 17 amino acids. The CDR3 protein is CASSYSASIWFNGEQFF. DNA of the CDR3: TGTGCCAGCAGTTACTCAGCTAGCATTTGGTTCAACGGTGAGCAGTTCTTC.

A few counts support this clonotype. V gene TRBV2 combines with J gene TRBJ1-2; D may be TRBD1 (6 bases). Looked up from germline, CDR1 is SNHLY and CDR2 is FYNNEI. Trimming took off 3 bases at V and 6 bases at J, with 14 bases between the two ends. The CDR3 has 14 amino acids. The CDR3 DNA follows: TGTGCCAGCAGTGATCCGGGGGCAGGGGATGGCTACACCTTC. Protein sequence: CASSDPGAGDGYTF.

Remarks on this clonotype: A much larger clonotype is one base distant, so this may be a read error. The gene calls are TRBV6-5 and TRBJ2-7; 8 nucleotides align to TRBD1. The CDR3 has 13 amino acids. Looked up from germline, CDR1 is MNHEY and CDR2 is SVGAGI. V lost 4 bases and J lost 5; bases outside the gene matches: 4. The CDR3 DNA reads TGTGCCAGCAGTTCGGACAGGGCCCACGAGCAGTACTTC. As protein: CASSSDRAHEQYF.

This clonotype was observed a single time. This chain connects TRBV12-3 or TRBV12-4 to TRBJ2-5, with 8 bases fitting TRBD2. The J call could be wrong; TRBJ2-7 is a better fit for the DNA end. The CDR3 totals 14 residues. This CDR3 is CASSSPSRGGEQYF. In nucleotides, the CDR3 is TGTGCCAGCAGCTCCCCTTCCCGGGGGGGCGAGCAGTACTTC.

The J gene is TRBJ2-7, the V gene TRBV20-1; no clear D. Trimming stripped 1 base from V and 5 bases from J, with 12 bases between. The CDR3 is 13 residues long. In germline, CDR1 is DFQATT, CDR2 SNEGSKA (reference sequence). The chain's CDR3 is CSARARRLDEQYF. CDR3 DNA: TGCAGTGCTAGAGCTCGTAGACTTGACGAGCAGTACTTC.

This clonotype was seen a handful of times. The CDR3 sequence is CASSQDRAGTSTDTQYF. The CDR3 nucleotides are TGCGCCAGCAGCCAAGATCGAGCCGGAACTAGCACAGATACGCAGTATTTT. The gene calls are TRBV4-1 and TRBJ2-3; no reliable D call. This CDR3 region has 17 residues. CDR1 and CDR2 from the germline V gene are MGHRA and YSYEKL. V lost 0 bases, J lost 0 bases, and 13 bases lay in between.

The chain employs TRBV2 and TRBJ2-3, with unresolved D. The CDR3 is made up of 16 amino acids. CDR1 and CDR2 from the germline V gene are SNHLY and FYNNEI. Trimming left V 6 bases short and J 0 bases short, with 16 bases between. CDR3 in amino acids: CASRGLAGASTDTQYF. In DNA form, the CDR3 reads TGTGCCAGCAGGGGCCTGGCCGGAGCTAGCACAGATACGCAGTATTTT.

This rearrangement joins TRBV6-6 to TRBJ1-2; 10 bases match TRBD1. There are 14 residues in the CDR3. With 2 bases clipped from V and 5 bases from J, the junction kept 2 bases outside the gene matches. Germline CDR1 MNHNY, CDR2 SVGAGI (reference sequence). The chain's CDR3 is CASSYRGQGYGYTF. The CDR3 nucleotides are TGTGCCAGCAGTTACCGGGGACAGGGGTATGGCTACACCTTC.